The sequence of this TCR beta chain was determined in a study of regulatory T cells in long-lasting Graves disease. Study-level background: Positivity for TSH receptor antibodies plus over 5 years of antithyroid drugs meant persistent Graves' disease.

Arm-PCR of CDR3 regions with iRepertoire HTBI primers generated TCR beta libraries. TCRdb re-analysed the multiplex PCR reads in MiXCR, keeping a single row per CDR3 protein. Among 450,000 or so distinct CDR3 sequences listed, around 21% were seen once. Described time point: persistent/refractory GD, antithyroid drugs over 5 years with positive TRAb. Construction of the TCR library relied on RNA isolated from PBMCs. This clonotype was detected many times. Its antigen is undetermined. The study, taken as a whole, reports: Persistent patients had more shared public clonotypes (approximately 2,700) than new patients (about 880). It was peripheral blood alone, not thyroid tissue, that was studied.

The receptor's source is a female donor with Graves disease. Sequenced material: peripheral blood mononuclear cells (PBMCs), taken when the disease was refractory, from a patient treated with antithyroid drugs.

Here the CDR3 reads CATSDFGGQGSGYTF. CDR3 coding DNA: TGTGCCACCAGTGATTTTGGAGGACAGGGTTCCGGCTACACCTTC. This rearrangement joins TRBV24-1 to TRBJ1-2; 8 bases fit TRBD1. There are 15 residues in the CDR3. Germline values: CDR1 KGHDR, CDR2 SFDVKD. Losses at the gene ends were 1 base for V and 8 bases for J; bases not matched to a gene: 8.